This T cell receptor (beta chain) was sequenced in a study of shared clonotypes between healthy human individuals. Findings and limits, study-wide: Relative to their counterparts shared across all four donors, non-shared clonotypes exhibited diminished generation probabilities. When naive CD4 clonotypes were compared across a handful of donors, around 5% were shared.

Trimming removed 2 bases from V and 8 bases from J, with 6 bases in between. Germline-derived CDR1 and CDR2 are MNHNY and SVGAGI (reference sequence). This CDR3 spans 11 amino acids. A CD45RA-negative memory subset and a CD45RA+ naive subset were separated from the CD4+ cells. A word on this clone: Antigen specificity is unknown.

Libraries were prepared by immunoSEQ multiplex PCR; TCRdb keeps only in-frame clonotypes and omits some of them. Of around 1,000,000 clones in the sample, about 72% were seen once. The TCR sequence derives from a man between 18 and 35 years old in good health. Some clones in this sample may be carry-over from other donors' samples. The chain recombines TRBV6-6 with TRBJ1-2; no reliable D call. Sequenced sample: memory CD4+ T cells from PBMCs. Subset indicated: CD45RA-negative fraction. CDR3 protein: CASSYQAGYTF. DNA for the CDR3: TGTGCCAGCAGTTACCAAGCAGGCTACACCTTC.